These 30 T cell receptor beta chains were all obtained from the same sample, sequenced in a study of naive and memory T cell subsets. Ligated cDNA underwent four rounds of PCR with nested alpha and beta constant region primers and SP2. TCRdb reprocessed the UMI-ligation and nested PCR reads with MiXCR, giving one entry per CDR3 protein. The sample shows 37,000 or so distinct CDR3 sequences, 9.5% to 12% of them seen only once. The treatment is: skin biopsy from PPD injection site in Mantoux-positive individual. TCR cDNA received a 3' ligated oligonucleotide that carried a UMI. The material was skin, obtained from a tuberculin skin test site. These receptors all come from an adult in good health.

This clonotype was seen repeatedly, ten times or more. This rearrangement joins TRBV6-5 to TRBJ1-1; D perhaps matches TRBD1 (5 bases). CDR3 length equals 14 residues. The V end was cut by 5 bases, the J end by 5 bases, with 15 bases between. Per germline, CDR1 MNHEY and CDR2 SVGAGI. As DNA, the CDR3 is TGTGCCAGCAGTCTGGGGCCCCGGCGAACTGAAGCTTTCTTT. It is translated as CASSLGPRRTEAFF.

This clonotype was recorded at least ten times. The chain links TRBV28 to TRBJ1-6, with 7 bases matching TRBD1. Trimming took 5 bases from V and 9 from J; bases not matched to a gene: 10. Germline V lookup: CDR1 MDHEN, CDR2 SYDVKM. This CDR3 has 15 amino acids. CDR3 DNA: TGTGCCAGCAGTCCCCTACAGGGGAGTGCTTCACCCCTCCACTTT. It encodes CASSPLQGSASPLHF.

The rearrangement uses TRBV19 and TRBJ2-2; 7 positions match TRBD1. Germline assignment: CDR1 LNHDA and CDR2 SQIVND (reference sequence). The junction had 11 bases not matched to a gene; V was cut back by 6 bases and J by 1 base. The CDR3 contains 17 residues. CDR3 sequence: CASSPDRDARNTGELFF. CDR3 DNA sequence: TGTGCCAGTAGCCCTGACAGGGACGCAAGGAACACCGGGGAGCTGTTTTTT. Full variable domain (outside the CDR3, taken from reference TRBV19 and TRBJ2-2): DGGITQSPKYLFRKEGQNVTLSCEQNLNHDAMYWYRQDPGQGLRLIYYSQIVNDFQKGDIAEGYSVSREKKESFPLTVTSAQKNPTAFYLCASSPDRDARNTGELFFGEGSRLTVL.

This clonotype was observed a handful of times. The chain carries TRBV3-1 and TRBJ1-1; 10 positions match TRBD1. CDR1 is LGHDT and CDR2 is YNNKEL in the germline V gene (reference sequence). This CDR3 has 14 residues. J was trimmed by 11 bases and V by 3 bases; bases with no gene match: 9. In DNA, the CDR3 is TGTGCCAGCAGCCAGACAGGGGGCGCAGGTTTGGCTTTCTTT. As protein: CASSQTGGAGLAFF.

The table lists this clonotype with many counts. The genes are TRBV11-2 and TRBJ1-2; TRBD1 is a possible D gene (6 bases). The CDR3 has 15 residues. V was shortened by 5 bases and J by 4 bases, with 17 bases between the two germline ends. CDR1 SGHAT and CDR2 FQNNGV come from the germline V gene. The CDR3 reads CASSVNRAGSYGYTF. Here the CDR3 DNA reads TGTGCCAGCAGCGTCAACAGGGCCGGGAGCTATGGCTACACCTTC.

The rearrangement uses TRBV3-1 and TRBJ2-2; 7 bases line up with TRBD2. Germline CDR1 is LGHDT and CDR2 is YNNKEL (reference sequence). J was trimmed by 5 bases and V by 4 bases; bases with no gene match: 16. There are 18 residues in the CDR3. CDR3 nucleotide sequence: TGTGCCAGCAGCCGACCCTTTTACGGGACTACCGAAACCGGGGAGCTGTTTTTT. Protein sequence: CASSRPFYGTTETGELFF.

The chain has TRBV6-5 and TRBJ1-1; 8 bases fit TRBD1. The CDR3 length is 15 residues. The V gene end was trimmed by 7 bases and the J gene end by 5 bases; junction bases not matched to a gene: 12. Germline CDR1 MNHEY, CDR2 SVGAGI. The DNA of the CDR3 is TGTGCCAGCACCCGCTCAGGGGGCAGCAGGACTGAAGCTTTCTTT. Protein: CASTRSGGSRTEAFF.

This clonotype has a count of ten or more. The J gene is TRBJ2-7, the V gene TRBV28, with TRBD1 identical over 7 bases. V shed 2 bases, J shed 9 bases, and the junction held 10 bases outside the gene matches. Per germline, CDR1 MDHEN and CDR2 SYDVKM. The CDR3 consists of 14 residues. CDR3 sequence: CASSLRDRRVPQYF. The CDR3 DNA sequence: TGTGCCAGCAGTTTAAGGGACAGAAGGGTACCGCAGTACTTC.

This clonotype was picked up many times. The V call is TRBV5-1, the J call TRBJ1-1; 7 bases agree with TRBD1. CDR3 length equals 15 residues. The junction had 6 bases not matched to a gene; V was cut back by 4 bases and J by 0 bases. Looked up from germline, CDR1 is SGHRS and CDR2 is YFSETQ. CDR3 loop: CASSDPTGMNTEAFF. The CDR3 coding sequence is TGCGCCAGCAGCGATCCGACAGGGATGAACACTGAAGCTTTCTTT.

This clonotype was observed many times. The J gene is TRBJ2-3, the V gene TRBV18; D call uncertain. CDR3 length: 15 amino acids. V lost 1 base to trimming and J lost 0 bases, with 8 bases between them. CDR1 KGHSH and CDR2 LQKENI come from the germline V gene. CDR3 DNA sequence: TGTGCCAGCTCACCACAGGGAAGAAGCACAGATACGCAGTATTTT. Its protein product is CASSPQGRSTDTQYF.

The rearrangement uses TRBV6-2 or TRBV6-3 and TRBJ2-1, with TRBD1 as a possible D gene (5 bases). The CDR3 runs to 14 residues. The V gene lost 0 bases and the J gene lost 7 bases, with 10 bases spanning the gap. CDR1 and CDR2 from the germline V gene are MNHEY and SVGEGT. CDR3 sequence reads: CASSYSGRANEQFF. Written as DNA, the CDR3 is TGTGCCAGCAGTTACTCGGGCAGGGCTAATGAGCAGTTCTTC.

This clonotype was detected only a few times. V and J are TRBV9 and TRBJ1-5, with D hard to call. The CDR3 runs 14 residues. The V and J ends lost 2 bases and 2 bases respectively, with 8 bases between them. Germline V gene data show CDR1 as SGDLS and CDR2 as YYNGEE. The CDR3 DNA follows: TGTGCCAGCAGCGTGGGTCTCGGCAATCAGCCCCAGCATTTT. The encoded protein is CASSVGLGNQPQHF.

The table lists this clonotype with many counts. The chain has TRBV6-5 and TRBJ2-7, with D perhaps TRBD1 (5 bases). The CDR3 extends over 15 amino acids. The germline V and J ends were trimmed by 5 bases and 3 bases, with 17 bases remaining between them. Germline CDR1 is MNHEY and CDR2 is SVGAGI. The CDR3 DNA is TGTGCCAGCAGTCCTAAGCCTGGGGCCCGCTACGAGCAGTACTTC. Its protein is CASSPKPGARYEQYF.

There are many counts of this clonotype. The chain has TRBV21-1 and TRBJ1-1; the DNA was not used to check the table's D call, TRBD1. TRBV21-1 is a pseudogene. There are 17 residues in the CDR3. CDR3 nucleotide sequence: TGTGCCAGCAGCAAAGCGCTACAGGGGGGGAGGAACACTGAAGCTTTCTTT. It yields the protein CASSKALQGGRNTEAFF.

A few counts support this clonotype. The V call is TRBV9, the J call TRBJ2-1; TRBD2 agrees at 7 bases. The V gene end was trimmed by 0 bases and the J gene end by 6 bases; junction bases not matched to a gene: 9. This CDR3 region has 16 residues. Germline V gene data show CDR1 as SGDLS and CDR2 as YYNGEE. CDR3 DNA sequence: TGTGCCAGCAGCGTAGGGGGGACTATCGGTAGCAATGAGCAGTTCTTC. Translated: CASSVGGTIGSNEQFF.

This rearrangement joins TRBV28 to TRBJ1-2; possible D gene TRBD1, 6 bases. With 6 bases removed from V and 8 bases from J, the gap between germline ends came to 13 bases. This CDR3 has 12 residues. The germline CDR1 and CDR2 sequences are MDHEN and SYDVKM. The CDR3 spells CASSHREAGYTF. In DNA, the CDR3 is TGTGCCAGCAGCCACAGGGAGGCGGGCTACACCTTC.

The chain is built from TRBV6-1 and TRBJ2-7; D ambiguous. The germline V gene has CDR1 MNHNS and CDR2 SASEGT. CDR3 size: 14 residues. V was shortened by 7 bases and J by 3 bases, with 16 bases between the two germline ends. Here the CDR3 DNA reads TGTGCCAGCATAGATCCGCCAGGAGACTACGAGCAGTACTTC. It translates to CASIDPPGDYEQYF.

This clonotype was seen a handful of times. The chain links TRBV7-9 to TRBJ1-1; unclear D gene. Germline values: CDR1 SEHNR, CDR2 FQNEAQ (reference sequence). The CDR3 spans 13 residues. V dropped 2 bases and J dropped 0 bases, with 4 bases sitting between them. CDR3 residues: CASSLTMNTEAFF. The DNA for the CDR3 is TGTGCCAGCAGCTTAACGATGAACACTGAAGCTTTCTTT.

In its sample, this clonotype is medium-sized (0.01 to 0.1%). The chain employs TRBV7-3 and TRBJ2-1, with 7 bases lining up with TRBD1. J was trimmed by 9 bases and V by 3 bases; bases with no gene match: 5. Germline CDR1 and CDR2: SGHTA and FQGTGA. This CDR3 region has 13 residues. CDR3 sequence reads: CASSFGTVGEQFF. CDR3 coding DNA: TGTGCCAGCAGCTTTGGGACAGTGGGTGAGCAGTTCTTC.

The chain employs TRBV28 and TRBJ2-1; D gene uncertain. From germline, CDR1 is MDHEN and CDR2 SYDVKM. The germline V and J ends were trimmed by 6 bases and 2 bases, with 17 bases remaining between them. The CDR3 covers 16 residues. Here the CDR3 DNA reads TGTGCCAGCAGACCTATGGGGTCGCCTACCTACAATGAGCAGTTCTTC. Translating it yields CASRPMGSPTYNEQFF.

This clonotype showed up just a few times. The chain joins TRBV25-1 to TRBJ1-2, with a weak D call TRBD1 (5 bases). Between the trimmed V and J ends, which lost 0 bases and 5 bases, there was a span of 19 bases. Germline V CDR1 and CDR2: MGHDK, SYGVNS. The CDR3 length is 17 residues. CDR3 nucleotide sequence: TGTGCCAGCAGTGAATACGACAGCGCCTCCCCACTTTATGGCTACACCTTC. It is translated as CASSEYDSASPLYGYTF.

The rearrangement uses TRBV9 and TRBJ1-1; D gene uncertain. Trimming took 4 bases from V and 1 from J, leaving 20 bases between them. Per germline, CDR1 SGDLS and CDR2 YYNGEE. The CDR3 consists of 17 residues. The CDR3 spells CASSSCCVGRGNTEAFF. CDR3 coding DNA: TGTGCCAGCAGCTCCTGTTGTGTGGGAAGAGGGAACACTGAAGCTTTCTTT.

This rearrangement joins TRBV20-1 to TRBJ1-2; the D is unclear. Trimming removed 3 bases at V and 8 bases at J, with 4 bases between. Per germline, CDR1 DFQATT and CDR2 SNEGSKA (reference sequence). The CDR3 has 9 residues. The CDR3 loop is CSARGGYTF. The CDR3 DNA reads TGCAGTGCTAGGGGGGGCTACACCTTC.

This clonotype was counted ten times or more. The chain is built from TRBV5-4 and TRBJ2-7; TRBD1 aligns across 9 bases. The CDR3 covers 13 residues. V gave up 5 bases and J gave up 3 bases; unmatched junction bases: 3. From germline, CDR1 is SGHNT and CDR2 YYREEE (reference sequence). In nucleotides, the CDR3 is TGTGCCAGCAGGCCGGGACAGGGCTACGAGCAGTACTTC. Translated: CASRPGQGYEQYF.

This clonotype came up many times. The chain employs TRBV14 and TRBJ2-7, with a weak D call TRBD1 (6 bases). Germline V gene data show CDR1 as SGHDN and CDR2 as FVKESK. This CDR3 has 14 residues. V was shortened by 2 bases and J by 2 bases, with 10 bases between the two germline ends. CDR3 residues: CASSQQGPTYEQYF. Written as DNA, the CDR3 is TGTGCCAGCAGCCAACAGGGGCCAACCTACGAGCAGTACTTC.

This clonotype appeared many times. The CDR3 DNA reads TGTGCCAGCAGCCGTACTAGCGGGGGTCGCGAGACCCAGTACTTC. Translated: CASSRTSGGRETQYF. The gene calls are TRBV7-2 and TRBJ2-5, with 11 bases lining up with TRBD2. Germline V lookup: CDR1 SGHTA, CDR2 FQGNSA. Losses at the gene ends were 5 bases for V and 5 bases for J; bases not matched to a gene: 7. The CDR3 consists of 15 residues.

This clonotype was seen many times. The J gene is TRBJ2-1, the V gene TRBV19; 8 bases match TRBD2. There are 13 residues in the CDR3. Germline V gene sequence: CDR1 LNHDA, CDR2 SQIVND (reference sequence). Unmatched junction bases numbered 8, after V lost 3 bases and J lost 13 bases. In DNA form, the CDR3 reads TGTGCCAGTAGTATTCATTATGCGGGAGGTCAGTTCTTC. It codes for CASSIHYAGGQFF.

The genes are TRBV20-1 and TRBJ2-2; TRBD1 matches 7 bases. The trim removed 5 bases at V and 6 bases at J, leaving 12 bases unmatched. This CDR3 spans 15 amino acids. CDR1 and CDR2 from the germline V gene are DFQATT and SNEGSKA (reference sequence). The CDR3 bases are TGCAGTGCTGAGGGGGACAGACGGGGCGCCGGGGAGCTGTTTTTT. This encodes CSAEGDRRGAGELFF.

This clonotype ranks as medium-sized. This rearrangement joins TRBV29-1 to TRBJ2-3; the D gene is possibly TRBD2 (6 bases). Germline values: CDR1 SQVTM, CDR2 ANQGSEA. The CDR3 is 14 residues long. Between the trimmed V and J ends, which lost 6 bases and 3 bases, there was a span of 16 bases. In DNA, the CDR3 is TGCAGCGTGGAGGGGCAGGGTTATACAGATACGCAGTATTTT. Its protein product is CSVEGQGYTDTQYF.

There are many counts of this clonotype. V is TRBV29-1 and J is TRBJ1-1; D is unclear. Germline V CDR1 and CDR2: SQVTM, ANQGSEA. The CDR3 runs 12 residues. Trimming stripped 3 bases from V and 6 bases from J, with 11 bases between. CDR3 DNA: TGCAGCGTTGAGCGGGGTAGCGCTGAAGCTTTCTTT. Its protein product is CSVERGSAEAFF. Based on the CDR3 plus reference TRBV29-1 and TRBJ1-1, the full variable domain is SAVISQKPSRDICQRGTSLTIQCQVDSQVTMMFWYRQQPGQSLTLIATANQGSEATYESGFVIDKFPISRPNLTFSTLTVSNMSPEDSSIYLCSVERGSAEAFFGQGTRLTVV.